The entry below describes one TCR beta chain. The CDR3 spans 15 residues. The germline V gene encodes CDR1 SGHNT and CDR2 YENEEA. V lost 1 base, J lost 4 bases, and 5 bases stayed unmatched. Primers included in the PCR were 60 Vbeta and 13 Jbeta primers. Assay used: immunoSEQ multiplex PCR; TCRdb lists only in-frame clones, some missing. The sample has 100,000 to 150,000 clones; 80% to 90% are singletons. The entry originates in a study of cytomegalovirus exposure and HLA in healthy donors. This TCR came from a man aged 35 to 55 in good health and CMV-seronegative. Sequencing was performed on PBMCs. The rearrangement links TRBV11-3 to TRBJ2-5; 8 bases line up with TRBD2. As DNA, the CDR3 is TGTGCCAGCAGCTTAGGTACTAGCGGCGGAGAGACCCAGTACTTC. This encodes CASSLGTSGGETQYF.